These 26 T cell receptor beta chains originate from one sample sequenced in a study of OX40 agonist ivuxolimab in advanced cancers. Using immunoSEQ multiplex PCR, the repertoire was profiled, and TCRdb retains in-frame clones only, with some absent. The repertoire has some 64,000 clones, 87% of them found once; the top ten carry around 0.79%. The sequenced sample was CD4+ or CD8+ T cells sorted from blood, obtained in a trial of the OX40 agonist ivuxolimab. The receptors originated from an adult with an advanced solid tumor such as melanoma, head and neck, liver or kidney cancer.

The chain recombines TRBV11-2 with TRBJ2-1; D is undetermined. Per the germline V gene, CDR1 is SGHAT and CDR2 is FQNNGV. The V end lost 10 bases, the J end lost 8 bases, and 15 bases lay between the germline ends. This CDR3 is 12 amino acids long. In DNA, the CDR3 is TGTGCCACCTCTAGGCCCTCCGATGAGCAGTTCTTC. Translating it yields CATSRPSDEQFF.

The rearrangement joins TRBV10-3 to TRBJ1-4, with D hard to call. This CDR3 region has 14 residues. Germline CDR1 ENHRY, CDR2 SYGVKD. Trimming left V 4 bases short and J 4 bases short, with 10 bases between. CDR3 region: CAISAGASNEKLFF. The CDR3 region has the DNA TGTGCCATCAGTGCAGGCGCGAGTAATGAAAAACTGTTTTTT.

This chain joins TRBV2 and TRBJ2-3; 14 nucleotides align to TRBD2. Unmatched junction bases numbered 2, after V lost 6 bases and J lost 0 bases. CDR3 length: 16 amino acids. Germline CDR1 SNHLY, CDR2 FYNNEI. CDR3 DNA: TGTGCCAGCAGCGGACTAGCGGGAGGCAGCACAGATACGCAGTATTTT. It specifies CASSGLAGGSTDTQYF.

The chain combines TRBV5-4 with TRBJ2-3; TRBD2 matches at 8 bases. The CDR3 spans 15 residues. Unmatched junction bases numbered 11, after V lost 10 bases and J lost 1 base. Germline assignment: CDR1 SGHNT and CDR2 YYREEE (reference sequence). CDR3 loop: CAFSTPGGGTDTQYF. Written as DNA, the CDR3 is TGTGCCTTCTCTACCCCCGGGGGGGGCACAGATACGCAGTATTTT.

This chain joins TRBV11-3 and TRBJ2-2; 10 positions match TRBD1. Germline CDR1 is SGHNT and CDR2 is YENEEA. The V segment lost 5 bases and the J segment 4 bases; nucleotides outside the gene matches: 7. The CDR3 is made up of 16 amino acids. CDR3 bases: TGTGCCAGCAGCCAAGGACAGGGGGAGGGCACCGGGGAGCTGTTTTTT. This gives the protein CASSQGQGEGTGELFF.

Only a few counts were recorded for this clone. The CDR3 spells CASSQGPGKSNEQFF. The CDR3 DNA reads as TGTGCCAGCAGCCAAGGTCCAGGGAAATCCAATGAGCAGTTCTTC. The chain carries TRBV14 and TRBJ2-1; D is perhaps TRBD1 (5 bases). Trimming stripped 1 base from V and 6 bases from J, with 13 bases between. From germline, CDR1 is SGHDN and CDR2 FVKESK. The CDR3 runs to 15 residues.

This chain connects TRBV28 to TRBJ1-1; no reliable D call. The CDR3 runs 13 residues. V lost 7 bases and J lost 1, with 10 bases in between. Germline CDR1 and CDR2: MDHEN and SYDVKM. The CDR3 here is CASTGRANTEAFF. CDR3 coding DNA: TGTGCCAGCACCGGACGGGCGAACACTGAAGCTTTCTTT.

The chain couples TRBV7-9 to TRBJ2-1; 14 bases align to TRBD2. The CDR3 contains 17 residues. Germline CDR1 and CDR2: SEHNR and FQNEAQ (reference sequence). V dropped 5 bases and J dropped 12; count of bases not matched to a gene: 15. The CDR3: CASSLTGTSGSRLGQFF. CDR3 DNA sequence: TGTGCCAGCAGCCTGACCGGGACTAGCGGGAGCAGGCTGGGGCAGTTCTTC.

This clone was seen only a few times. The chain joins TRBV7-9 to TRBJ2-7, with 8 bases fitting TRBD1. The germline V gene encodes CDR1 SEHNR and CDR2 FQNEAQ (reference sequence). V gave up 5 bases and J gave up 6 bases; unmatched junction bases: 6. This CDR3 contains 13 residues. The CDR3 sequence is CASSPQTGVEQYF. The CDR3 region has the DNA TGTGCCAGCAGCCCCCAGACAGGGGTCGAGCAGTACTTC.

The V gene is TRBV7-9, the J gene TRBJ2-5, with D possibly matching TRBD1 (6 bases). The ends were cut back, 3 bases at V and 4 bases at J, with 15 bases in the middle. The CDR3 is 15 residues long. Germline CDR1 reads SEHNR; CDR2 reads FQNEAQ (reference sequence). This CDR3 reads CASSFGAQGTETQYF. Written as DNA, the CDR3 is TGTGCCAGCAGCTTTGGGGCGCAGGGGACAGAGACCCAGTACTTC.

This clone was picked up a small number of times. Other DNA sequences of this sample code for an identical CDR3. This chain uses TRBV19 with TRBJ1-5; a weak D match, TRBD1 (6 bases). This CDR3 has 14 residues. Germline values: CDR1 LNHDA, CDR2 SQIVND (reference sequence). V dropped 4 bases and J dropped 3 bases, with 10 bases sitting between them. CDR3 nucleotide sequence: TGTGCCAGTAGTACACAGGGAAACAATCAGCCCCAGCATTTT. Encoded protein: CASSTQGNNQPQHF. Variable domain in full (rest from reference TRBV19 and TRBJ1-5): DGGITQSPKYLFRKEGQNVTLSCEQNLNHDAMYWYRQDPGQGLRLIYYSQIVNDFQKGDIAEGYSVSREKKESFPLTVTSAQKNPTAFYLCASSTQGNNQPQHFGDGTRLSIL.

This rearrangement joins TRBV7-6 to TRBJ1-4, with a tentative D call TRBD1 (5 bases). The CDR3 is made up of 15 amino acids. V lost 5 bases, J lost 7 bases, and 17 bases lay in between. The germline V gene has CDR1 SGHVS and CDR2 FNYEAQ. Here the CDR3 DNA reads TGTGCCAGCAGCGCAGCCGCCGGGGCCAGTGAAAAACTGTTTTTT. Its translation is CASSAAAGASEKLFF.

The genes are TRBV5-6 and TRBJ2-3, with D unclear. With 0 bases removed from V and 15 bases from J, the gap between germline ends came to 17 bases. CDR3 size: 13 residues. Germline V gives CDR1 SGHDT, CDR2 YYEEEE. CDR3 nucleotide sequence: TGTGCCAGCAGCTTGGCCAAACCGGGCCGGCTCTATTTT. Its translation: CASSLAKPGRLYF. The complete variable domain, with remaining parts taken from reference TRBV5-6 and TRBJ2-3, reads DAGVTQSPTHLIKTRGQQVTLRCSPKSGHDTVSWYQQALGQGPQFIFQYYEEEERQRGNFPDRFSGHQFPNYSSELNVNALLLGDSALYLCASSLAKPGRLYFGPGTRLTVL.

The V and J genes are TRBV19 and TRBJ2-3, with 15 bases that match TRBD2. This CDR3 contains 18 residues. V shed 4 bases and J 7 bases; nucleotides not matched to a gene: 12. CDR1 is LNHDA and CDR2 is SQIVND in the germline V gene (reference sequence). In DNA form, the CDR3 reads TGTGCCAGTAGTACCTTCCAGGGACTAGCGGGGGGCTCGTATACGCAGTATTTT. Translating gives CASSTFQGLAGGSYTQYF.

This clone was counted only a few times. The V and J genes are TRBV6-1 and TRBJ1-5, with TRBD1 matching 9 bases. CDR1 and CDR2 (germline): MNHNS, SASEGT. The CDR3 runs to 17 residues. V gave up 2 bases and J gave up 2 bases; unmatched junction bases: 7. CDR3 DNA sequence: TGTGCCAGCAGTGAAACCCCCAGACAGGGGGGCAATCAGCCCCAGCATTTT. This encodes CASSETPRQGGNQPQHF.

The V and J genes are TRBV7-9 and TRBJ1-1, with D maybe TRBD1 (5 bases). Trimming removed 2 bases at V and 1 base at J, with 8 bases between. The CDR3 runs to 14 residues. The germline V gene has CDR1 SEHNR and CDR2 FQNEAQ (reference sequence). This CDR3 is CASSLIQGNTEAFF. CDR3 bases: TGTGCCAGCAGCTTAATCCAGGGGAACACTGAAGCTTTCTTT. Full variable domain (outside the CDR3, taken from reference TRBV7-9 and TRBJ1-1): DTGVSQNPRHKITKRGQNVTFRCDPISEHNRLYWYRQTLGQGPEFLTYFQNEAQLEKSRLLSDRFSAERPKGSFSTLEIQRTEQGDSAMYLCASSLIQGNTEAFFGQGTRLTVV.

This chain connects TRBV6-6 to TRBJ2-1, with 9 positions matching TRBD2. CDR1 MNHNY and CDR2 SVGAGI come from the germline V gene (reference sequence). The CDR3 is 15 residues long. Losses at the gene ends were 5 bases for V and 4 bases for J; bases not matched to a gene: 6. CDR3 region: CASSPRSGGYNEQFF. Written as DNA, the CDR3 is TGTGCCAGCAGTCCTCGTAGCGGGGGTTACAATGAGCAGTTCTTC.

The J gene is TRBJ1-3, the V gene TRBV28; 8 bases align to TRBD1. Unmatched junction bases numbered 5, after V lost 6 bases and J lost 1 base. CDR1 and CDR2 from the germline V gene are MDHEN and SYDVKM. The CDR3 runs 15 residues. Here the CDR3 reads CASRNQGASGNTIYF. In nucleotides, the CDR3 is TGTGCCAGCAGAAATCAGGGGGCTTCTGGAAACACCATATATTTT.

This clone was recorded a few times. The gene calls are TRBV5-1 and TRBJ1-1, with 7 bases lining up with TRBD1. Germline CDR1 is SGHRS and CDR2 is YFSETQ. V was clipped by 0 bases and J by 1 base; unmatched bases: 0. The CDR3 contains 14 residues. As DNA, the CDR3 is TGCGCCAGCAGCTTGGGGGACAGGAACACTGAAGCTTTCTTT. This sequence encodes CASSLGDRNTEAFF.

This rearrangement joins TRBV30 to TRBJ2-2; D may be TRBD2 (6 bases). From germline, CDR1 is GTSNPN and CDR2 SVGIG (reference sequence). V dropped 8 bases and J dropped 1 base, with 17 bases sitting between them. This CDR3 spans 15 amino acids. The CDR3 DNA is TGTGCCCACGGAAAGGCTAGCGAGAACACCGGGGAGCTGTTTTTT. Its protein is CAHGKASENTGELFF.

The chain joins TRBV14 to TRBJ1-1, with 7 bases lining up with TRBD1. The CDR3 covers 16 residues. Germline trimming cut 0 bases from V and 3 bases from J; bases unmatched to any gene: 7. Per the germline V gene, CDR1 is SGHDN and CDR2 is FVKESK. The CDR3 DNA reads TGTGCCAGCAGCCAAGATAAGGGACAGATTTACACTGAAGCTTTCTTT. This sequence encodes CASSQDKGQIYTEAFF.

The CDR3 DNA reads as TGCGCCAGCAGCTTGGAACGGGGCCCAGATACGCAGTATTTT. It encodes CASSLERGPDTQYF. This chain joins TRBV5-1 and TRBJ2-3; D tentatively reads TRBD1 or TRBD2 (5 bases each). This CDR3 spans 14 amino acids. Germline V gene data show CDR1 as SGHRS and CDR2 as YFSETQ. V was clipped by 0 bases and J by 4 bases, with 9 bases between them.

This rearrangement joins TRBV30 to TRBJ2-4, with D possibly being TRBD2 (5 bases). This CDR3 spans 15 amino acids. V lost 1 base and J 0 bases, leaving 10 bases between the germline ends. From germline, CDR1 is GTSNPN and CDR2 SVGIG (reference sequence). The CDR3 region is CAWSAAGLAKNIQYF. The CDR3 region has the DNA TGTGCCTGGAGTGCGGCAGGACTAGCCAAAAACATTCAGTACTTC.

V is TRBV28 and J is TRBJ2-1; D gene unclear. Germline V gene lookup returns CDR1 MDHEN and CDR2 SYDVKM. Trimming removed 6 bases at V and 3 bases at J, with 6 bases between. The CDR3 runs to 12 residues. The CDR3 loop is CASRDGYNEQFF. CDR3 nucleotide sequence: TGTGCCAGCAGGGACGGCTACAATGAGCAGTTCTTC.

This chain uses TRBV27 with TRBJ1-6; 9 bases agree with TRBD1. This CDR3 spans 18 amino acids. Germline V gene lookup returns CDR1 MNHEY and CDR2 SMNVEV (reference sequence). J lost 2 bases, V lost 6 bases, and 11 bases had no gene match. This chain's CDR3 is CASSPSGQGWTYNSPLHF. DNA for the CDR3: TGTGCCAGCAGCCCCTCTGGACAGGGGTGGACCTATAATTCACCCCTCCACTTT.

CDR3 coding DNA: TGTGCCAGCAGTCGGAGCACAGATACGCAGTATTTT. This encodes CASSRSTDTQYF. The chain carries TRBV25-1 and TRBJ2-3, with D unclear. The germline gives CDR1 MGHDK, CDR2 SYGVNS. The germline V and J ends were trimmed by 5 bases and 0 bases, with 3 bases remaining between them. The CDR3 runs 12 residues.